This T cell receptor (beta chain) stems from a study of cytotoxic CD8 clonotypes in ibrutinib-treated CLL. This CDR3 region has 17 residues. The V and J ends lost 4 bases and 1 base, in that order; junction bases with no gene match: 10. Per germline, CDR1 SGHRS and CDR2 YFSETQ. This clone showed up just a few times. Method: immunoSEQ multiplex PCR; TCRdb's copy keeps in-frame clones and lacks some. Of over 200,000 clones listed, 60% to 80% are singletons. V is TRBV5-1 and J is TRBJ1-3; TRBD1 matches at 8 bases. The sequencing here drew on PBMCs, taken after 12 months of ibrutinib treatment. This receptor was taken from a human donor with chronic lymphocytic leukemia. The CDR3 DNA is TGCGCCAGCAGCCCCCGTCGACAGGGGTCTTCTGGAAACACCATATATTTT. Encoded protein: CASSPRRQGSSGNTIYF.